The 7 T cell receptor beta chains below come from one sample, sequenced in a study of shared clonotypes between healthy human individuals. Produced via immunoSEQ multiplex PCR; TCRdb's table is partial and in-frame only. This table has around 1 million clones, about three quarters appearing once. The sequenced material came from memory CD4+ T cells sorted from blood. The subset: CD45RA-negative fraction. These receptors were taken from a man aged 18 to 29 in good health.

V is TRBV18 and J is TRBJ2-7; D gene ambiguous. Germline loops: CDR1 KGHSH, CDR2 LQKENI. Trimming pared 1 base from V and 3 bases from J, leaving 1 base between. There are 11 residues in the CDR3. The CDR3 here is CASSPHYEQYF. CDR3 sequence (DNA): TGTGCCAGCTCACCACACTACGAGCAGTACTTC.

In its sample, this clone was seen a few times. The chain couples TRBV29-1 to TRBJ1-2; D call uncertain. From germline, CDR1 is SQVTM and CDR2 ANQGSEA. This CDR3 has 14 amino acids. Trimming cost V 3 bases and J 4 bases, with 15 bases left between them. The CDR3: CSVEGQRRAYGYTF. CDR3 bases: TGCAGCGTTGAGGGTCAGCGGCGTGCCTATGGCTACACCTTC.

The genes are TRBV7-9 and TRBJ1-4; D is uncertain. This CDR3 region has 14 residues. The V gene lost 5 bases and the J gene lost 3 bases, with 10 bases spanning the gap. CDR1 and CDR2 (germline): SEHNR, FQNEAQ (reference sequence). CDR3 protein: CASSAGRANEKLFF. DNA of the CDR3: TGTGCCAGCAGCGCGGGGAGAGCTAATGAAAAACTGTTTTTT.

This chain's CDR3 is CASSQARGSDTQYF. The CDR3 DNA sequence: TGTGCCAGCAGCCAAGCGCGCGGCTCCGATACGCAGTATTTT. This rearrangement joins TRBV14 to TRBJ2-3; no reliable D call. The CDR3 is made up of 14 amino acids. The germline V and J ends were trimmed by 1 base and 6 bases, with 11 bases remaining between them. In germline, CDR1 is SGHDN, CDR2 FVKESK. The full variable domain, with the rest looked up from reference TRBV14 and TRBJ2-3, is EAGVTQFPSHSVIEKGQTVTLRCDPISGHDNLYWYRRVMGKEIKFLLHFVKESKQDESGMPNNRFLAERTGGTYSTLKVQPAELEDSGVYFCASSQARGSDTQYFGPGTRLTVL.

CDR3 DNA sequence: TGTGCCAGCAGCTTAGTTGGGGGACGTCGACTCCACGGCAATGAGCAGTTCTTC. It is translated as CASSLVGGRRLHGNEQFF. The chain recombines TRBV7-9 with TRBJ2-1; D is possibly TRBD1 or TRBD2 (5 bases each). From germline, CDR1 is SEHNR and CDR2 FQNEAQ (reference sequence). This CDR3 region has 18 residues. Trimming removed 1 base from V and 6 bases from J, with 22 bases in between.

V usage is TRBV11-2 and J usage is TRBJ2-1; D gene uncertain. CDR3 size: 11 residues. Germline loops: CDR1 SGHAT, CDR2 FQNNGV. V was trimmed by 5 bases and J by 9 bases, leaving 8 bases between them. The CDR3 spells CASSPKIEQFF. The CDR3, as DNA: TGTGCCAGCAGCCCTAAGATTGAGCAGTTCTTC.

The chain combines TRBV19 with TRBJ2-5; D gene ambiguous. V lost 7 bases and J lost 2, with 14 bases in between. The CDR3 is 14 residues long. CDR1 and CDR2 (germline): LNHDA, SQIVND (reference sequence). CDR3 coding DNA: TGTGCCAGTAAGATGGGCCCCTTTCAAGAGACCCAGTACTTC. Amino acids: CASKMGPFQETQYF.